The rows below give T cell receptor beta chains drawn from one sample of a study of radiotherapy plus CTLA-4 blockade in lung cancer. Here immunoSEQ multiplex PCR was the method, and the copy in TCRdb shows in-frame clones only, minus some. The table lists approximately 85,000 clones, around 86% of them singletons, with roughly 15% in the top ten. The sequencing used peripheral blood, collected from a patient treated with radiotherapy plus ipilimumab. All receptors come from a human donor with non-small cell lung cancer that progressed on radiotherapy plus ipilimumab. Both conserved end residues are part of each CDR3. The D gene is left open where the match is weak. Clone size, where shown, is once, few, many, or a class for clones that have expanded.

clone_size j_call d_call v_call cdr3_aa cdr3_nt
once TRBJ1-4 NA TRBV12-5 CASGFLTFSPIGGEKLFF TGTGCTAGTGGTTTTCTGACCTTTTCTCCGATTGGCGGTGAAAAACTGTTTTTT
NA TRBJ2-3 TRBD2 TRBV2 CASSELLAGYTDTQYF TGTGCCAGCAGTGAATTACTAGCGGGATACACAGATACGCAGTATTTT
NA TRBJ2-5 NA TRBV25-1 CASSEYALGSQYF TGTGCCAGCAGTGAATACGCCCTTGGGAGCCAGTACTTC
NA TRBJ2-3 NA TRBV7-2 CASSFTGAHTDTQYF TGTGCCAGCAGCTTTACGGGGGCCCACACAGATACGCAGTATTTT
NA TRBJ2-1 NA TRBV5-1 CASSWIPSGSYNEQFF TGCGCCAGCAGCTGGATCCCGTCCGGGTCCTACAATGAGCAGTTCTTC
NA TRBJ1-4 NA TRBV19 CASSLPSGEKLFF TGTGCCAGTAGTTTGCCCAGCGGTGAAAAACTGTTTTTT
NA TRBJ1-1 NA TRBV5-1 CASSLGQGPGLF TGCGCCAGCAGCTTGGGGCAGGGCCCCGGGCTCTTT
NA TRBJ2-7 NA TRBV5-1 CASSLDATYEQYF TGCGCCAGCAGCTTGGACGCCACCTACGAGCAGTACTTC
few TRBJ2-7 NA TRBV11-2 CASSPNPGPGWEQYF TGTGCCAGCAGCCCCAACCCGGGCCCAGGGTGGGAGCAGTACTTC
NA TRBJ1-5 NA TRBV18 CASSPQGEGNQPQHF TGTGCCAGCTCACCACAGGGGGAGGGCAATCAGCCCCAGCATTTT
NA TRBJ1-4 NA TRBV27 CASSLGAPGLGEKLFF TGTGCCAGCAGTTTAGGAGCTCCGGGGTTGGGGGAAAAACTGTTTTTT
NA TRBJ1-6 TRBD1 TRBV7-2 CASGATGLNSPLHF TGTGCCAGTGGGGCGACAGGGTTGAATTCACCCCTCCACTTT
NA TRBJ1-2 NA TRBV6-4 CASSDSKAGLSNYGYTF TGTGCCAGCAGTGACTCGAAGGCAGGACTGTCTAACTATGGCTACACCTTC
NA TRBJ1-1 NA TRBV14 CASSQLYGGSTEAFF TGTGCCAGCAGCCAATTGTATGGAGGGTCCACTGAAGCTTTCTTT
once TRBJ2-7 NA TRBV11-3 CASSLLITYEQYF TGTGCCAGCAGCTTACTGATAACCTACGAGCAGTACTTC
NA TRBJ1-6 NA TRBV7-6 CASSPMTGSNSPLHF TGTGCCAGCAGCCCAATGACAGGCTCTAATTCACCCCTCCACTTT
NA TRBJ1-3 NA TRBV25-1 CASTGNGNTIYF TGTGCCAGCACGGGGAATGGAAACACCATATATTTT
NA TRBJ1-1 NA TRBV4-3 CASSQEGVNTEAFF TGCGCCAGCAGCCAGGAAGGGGTGAACACTGAAGCTTTCTTT
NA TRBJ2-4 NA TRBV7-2 CASSLGQENIQYF TGTGCCAGCAGCTTAGGGCAGGAGAACATTCAGTACTTC
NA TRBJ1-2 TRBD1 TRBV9 CASSGAQGELSYGYTF TGTGCCAGCAGCGGTGCCCAGGGGGAGTTAAGCTATGGCTACACCTTC
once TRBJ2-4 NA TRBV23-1 CASSQVREAKNIQYF TGCGCCAGCAGTCAAGTCCGGGAAGCCAAAAACATTCAGTACTTC
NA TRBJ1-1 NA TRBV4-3 CASSQEAGWLNTEAFF TGCGCCAGCAGCCAAGAGGCAGGGTGGTTGAACACTGAAGCTTTCTTT
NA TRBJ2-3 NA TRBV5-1 CASSLANGRLGTDTQYF TGCGCCAGCAGCTTGGCCAATGGGCGGCTAGGCACAGATACGCAGTATTTT
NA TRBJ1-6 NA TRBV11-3 CASSPKGDRKNKNSPLHF TGTGCCAGCAGCCCCAAAGGGGACCGTAAAAATAAGAATTCACCCCTCCACTTT
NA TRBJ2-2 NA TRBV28 CASSSGGDPTRSPGELFF TGTGCCAGCAGTTCCGGAGGCGATCCCACTCGATCTCCCGGGGAGCTGTTTTTT
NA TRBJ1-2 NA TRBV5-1 CASSPEATYGYTF TGCGCCAGCAGCCCAGAGGCCACGTATGGCTACACCTTC
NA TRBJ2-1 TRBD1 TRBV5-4 CASSWGGTGLYNEQFF TGTGCCAGCAGTTGGGGTGGGACAGGGTTATACAATGAGCAGTTCTTC
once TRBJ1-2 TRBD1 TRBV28 CASGYWTGDVGVYGYTF TGTGCCAGCGGATACTGGACAGGGGACGTCGGGGTCTATGGCTACACCTTC
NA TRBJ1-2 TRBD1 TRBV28 CASNTGGTNYGYTF TGTGCCAGCAATACAGGGGGCACTAACTATGGCTACACCTTC